Following are 19 T cell receptor beta chains from one sample sequenced in a study of OX40 agonist ivuxolimab in advanced cancers. Repertoires were generated with immunoSEQ multiplex PCR, while TCRdb's copy carries only in-frame clones and drops some. There are more than 100,000 clones in the sample; roughly 93% occur only once, and less than 0.2% lies in the top ten. The source was CD4+ or CD8+ T cells sorted from blood, collected in a trial of the OX40 agonist ivuxolimab. The receptors derive from an adult with an advanced solid tumor such as melanoma, head and neck, liver or kidney cancer.

This chain uses TRBV7-9 with TRBJ1-1, with D possibly matching TRBD1 (5 bases). Germline V CDR1 and CDR2: SEHNR, FQNEAQ (reference sequence). The CDR3 spans 15 residues. V was trimmed by 3 bases and J by 4 bases, leaving 15 bases between them. CDR3 DNA: TGTGCCAGCAGCTTTTCCCGACAGAGTACCACTGAAGCTTTCTTT. This sequence encodes CASSFSRQSTTEAFF. The full variable domain, in which reference TRBV7-9 and TRBJ1-1 provide the parts outside the CDR3, is DTGVSQNPRHKITKRGQNVTFRCDPISEHNRLYWYRQTLGQGPEFLTYFQNEAQLEKSRLLSDRFSAERPKGSFSTLEIQRTEQGDSAMYLCASSFSRQSTTEAFFGQGTRLTVV.

The rearrangement uses TRBV5-1 and TRBJ2-7; 9 bases are a match to TRBD1. This CDR3 region has 14 residues. With 4 bases clipped from V and 0 bases from J, the junction kept 2 bases outside the gene matches. Germline V gene lookup returns CDR1 SGHRS and CDR2 YFSETQ. The chain's CDR3 is CASSGTGISYEQYF. CDR3 DNA: TGCGCCAGCAGCGGGACAGGGATCTCCTACGAGCAGTACTTC.

V gene TRBV23-1 combines with J gene TRBJ2-7; the match to TRBD2 covers 7 bases. TRBV23-1 has ORF status, its function being uncertain. The CDR3 is 16 amino acids. V shed 4 bases, J shed 4 bases, and the junction held 13 bases outside the gene matches. The CDR3 sequence is CASSPSGRGRIYEQYF. CDR3 sequence (DNA): TGCGCCAGCAGTCCTAGCGGTCGCGGCCGAATTTACGAGCAGTACTTC.

The CDR3 is CASSSLGGLADEQFF. DNA for the CDR3: TGTGCCAGTTCCTCCCTTGGGGGTCTAGCGGATGAGCAGTTCTTC. The chain carries TRBV19 and TRBJ2-1; 7 bases are a match to TRBD2. CDR3 length: 15 amino acids. The junction had 15 bases not matched to a gene; V was cut back by 8 bases and J by 8 bases. Germline assignment: CDR1 LNHDA and CDR2 SQIVND (reference sequence).

The CDR3 region has the DNA TGTGCCATCAGAACGGAGAAAGCGGAGACGACAGATACGCAGTATTTT. It is translated as CAIRTEKAETTDTQYF. The rearrangement links TRBV10-3 to TRBJ2-3; the D gene is possibly TRBD2 (5 bases). V was cut by 6 bases and J by 3 bases, with 19 bases left in between. CDR3 length equals 16 residues. From germline, CDR1 is ENHRY and CDR2 SYGVKD.

V usage is TRBV7-2 and J usage is TRBJ1-3; no clear D gene. In germline, CDR1 is SGHTA, CDR2 FQGNSA. Trimming stripped 4 bases from V and 2 bases from J, with 15 bases between. The CDR3 sequence is 16 residues long. CDR3 in amino acids: CASSSEGRVAGNTIYF. DNA for the CDR3: TGTGCCAGCAGCTCGGAAGGGAGGGTCGCTGGAAACACCATATATTTT.

V usage is TRBV7-9 and J usage is TRBJ2-5, with D possibly being TRBD1 or TRBD2 (6 bases each). The CDR3 runs to 14 residues. Germline V gene sequence: CDR1 SEHNR, CDR2 FQNEAQ (reference sequence). With 6 bases removed from V and 2 bases from J, the gap between germline ends came to 13 bases. CDR3 coding DNA: TGTGCCAGCAGGACTAGGGGGTTACAAGAGACCCAGTACTTC. Amino acids: CASRTRGLQETQYF.

The chain links TRBV9 to TRBJ2-5; 13 nucleotides align to TRBD2. The CDR3 runs to 17 residues. Germline CDR1 reads SGDLS; CDR2 reads YYNGEE. The V gene end was trimmed by 3 bases and the J gene end by 4 bases; junction bases not matched to a gene: 9. CDR3: CASSATSGGLRGETQYF. CDR3 DNA sequence: TGTGCCAGCAGCGCGACTAGCGGGGGGCTAAGGGGAGAGACCCAGTACTTC.

This clone was seen once. The chain carries TRBV6-6 and TRBJ1-2, with TRBD1 matching 7 bases. Per the germline V gene, CDR1 is MNHNY and CDR2 is SVGAGI (reference sequence). CDR3 length equals 13 residues. The J segment lost 3 bases and the V segment lost 6 bases, leaving 4 bases of the junction unmatched. The CDR3: CASSAQGDYGYTF. The CDR3 nucleotides are TGTGCCAGCAGCGCTCAGGGGGACTATGGCTACACCTTC.

The chain links TRBV5-1 to TRBJ2-1, with TRBD2 matching 7 bases. The CDR3 sequence is 16 residues long. CDR1 is SGHRS, CDR2 YFSETQ, per germline. Unmatched junction bases numbered 11, after V lost 2 bases and J lost 6 bases. The DNA of the CDR3 is TGCGCCAGCAGCTTCCCCGGGACTACAGCCGGCAATGAGCAGTTCTTC. Translating it yields CASSFPGTTAGNEQFF.

J is TRBJ1-4 and V is TRBV27, with a weak D call TRBD1 (6 bases). V lost 7 bases, J lost 8 bases, and 17 bases lay in between. This CDR3 contains 14 residues. Germline values: CDR1 MNHEY, CDR2 SMNVEV (reference sequence). CDR3 coding DNA: TGTGCCAGCAAAGACAGGAGCCTTTCCGAAAAACTGTTTTTT. Encoded protein: CASKDRSLSEKLFF.

Here the CDR3 reads CASSLGGLVTDTQYF. The CDR3 DNA follows: TGTGCCAGCAGCTTAGGGGGGCTCGTCACAGATACGCAGTATTTT. The chain joins TRBV11-3 to TRBJ2-3; D possibly corresponds to TRBD1 (6 bases). Per germline, CDR1 SGHNT and CDR2 YENEEA. V dropped 1 base and J dropped 2 bases, with 10 bases sitting between them. The length of the CDR3 is 15 residues.

The chain has TRBV6-6 and TRBJ2-5; TRBD1 might be the D (6 bases). Per germline, CDR1 MNHNY and CDR2 SVGAGI (reference sequence). The CDR3 totals 15 residues. The V end was cut by 7 bases, the J end by 0 bases, with 15 bases between. The CDR3 loop is CASTSRTAYQETQYF. The CDR3 DNA is TGTGCCAGCACTTCACGGACAGCGTACCAAGAGACCCAGTACTTC.

The chain combines TRBV11-1 with TRBJ1-2; tentatively, D is TRBD1 (5 bases). Trimming removed 5 bases at V and 7 bases at J, with 14 bases between. The CDR3 totals 13 residues. Germline CDR1 SGHAT, CDR2 FQDESV (reference sequence). For the CDR3, the DNA is TGTGCCAGCAGCCGGGACTCCCCGGGTGGCTACACCTTC. This codes for CASSRDSPGGYTF. Full variable domain (rest looked up from reference TRBV11-1 and TRBJ1-2): EAEVAQSPRYKITEKSQAVAFWCDPISGHATLYWYRQILGQGPELLVQFQDESVVDDSQLPKDRFSAERLKGVDSTLKIQPAELGDSAMYLCASSRDSPGGYTFGSGTRLTVV.

The chain is built from TRBV11-2 and TRBJ2-1; maybe TRBD1 (6 bases). Trimming stripped 0 bases from V and 6 bases from J, with 9 bases between. CDR1 is SGHAT, CDR2 FQNNGV, per germline. The CDR3 extends over 14 amino acids. The CDR3 nucleotides are TGTGCCAGCAGCTTAGAAGTACAGGGCAATGAGCAGTTCTTC. The encoded protein is CASSLEVQGNEQFF.

This rearrangement joins TRBV15 to TRBJ2-3; TRBD2 might be the D (5 bases). The V end was cut by 0 bases, the J end by 5 bases, with 15 bases between. The germline V gene has CDR1 LNHNV and CDR2 YYDKDF (reference sequence). The CDR3 is made up of 16 amino acids. The CDR3 protein is CATSRDGGPPLDTQYF. The CDR3, as DNA: TGTGCCACCAGCAGAGATGGAGGACCCCCCTTAGATACGCAGTATTTT.

The chain recombines TRBV4-1 with TRBJ1-5; no reliable D call. The V and J ends lost 1 base and 8 bases respectively, with 12 bases between them. The CDR3 spans 14 residues. Germline assignment: CDR1 MGHRA and CDR2 YSYEKL. This CDR3 is CASSQVRGIEPQHF. CDR3 coding DNA: TGCGCCAGCAGCCAAGTGCGGGGAATCGAGCCCCAGCATTTT.

This clone was detected only once. V gene TRBV10-2 combines with J gene TRBJ1-1, with a weak D call TRBD1 (6 bases). Germline CDR1 reads WSHSY; CDR2 reads SAAADI. This CDR3 spans 13 amino acids. The V and J ends lost 8 bases and 3 bases respectively, with 13 bases between them. The CDR3 sequence: CASRTVGDTEAFF. The CDR3 DNA sequence: TGCGCCAGCCGGACAGTCGGGGACACTGAAGCTTTCTTT.

The rearrangement uses TRBV28 and TRBJ2-1; D remains unclear. Deletions cut 8 bases from V and 0 bases from J, with 14 bases between. Germline lookup yields CDR1 MDHEN and CDR2 SYDVKM. This CDR3 comprises 15 residues. The CDR3 protein is CASRPSSPSYNEQFF. The CDR3 nucleotides are TGTGCCAGCCGACCCTCTTCTCCCTCCTACAATGAGCAGTTCTTC.